This entry lists 16 T cell receptor beta chains sequenced from one sample in a study of OX40 agonist ivuxolimab in advanced cancers. Profiled with immunoSEQ multiplex PCR; TCRdb holds only in-frame clones, not every one. The sample gives 80,000 to 95,000 clones, about 86% of which show up once; roughly 1.9% is in the top ten. Here the sequenced sample was CD4+ or CD8+ T cells sorted from blood, taken in a trial of the OX40 agonist ivuxolimab. These receptor sequences come from an adult with an advanced solid tumor such as melanoma, head and neck, liver or kidney cancer.

The chain recombines TRBV18 with TRBJ1-5, with TRBD1 matching over 7 bases. The CDR3 has 17 amino acids. Unmatched junction bases numbered 11, after V lost 3 bases and J lost 3 bases. Germline V gene data show CDR1 as KGHSH and CDR2 as LQKENI. DNA of the CDR3: TGTGCCAGCTCACCGTCAGGGGGGGGCCATGACAATCAGCCCCAGCATTTT. Translation gives CASSPSGGGHDNQPQHF. The full variable domain, in which reference TRBV18 and TRBJ1-5 provide the parts outside the CDR3, is NAGVMQNPRHLVRRRGQEARLRCSPMKGHSHVYWYRQLPEEGLKFMVYLQKENIIDESGMPKERFSAEFPKEGPSILRIQQVVRGDSAAYFCASSPSGGGHDNQPQHFGDGTRLSIL.

This chain joins TRBV19 and TRBJ1-5; 11 bases are shared with TRBD1. This CDR3 contains 16 residues. Germline values: CDR1 LNHDA, CDR2 SQIVND (reference sequence). The V and J ends lost 7 bases and 5 bases, in that order; junction bases with no gene match: 10. CDR3 amino acids: CASTPPGQGVDQPQHF. CDR3 bases: TGTGCCAGTACTCCCCCGGGACAGGGGGTTGATCAGCCCCAGCATTTT.

In its sample, this clone was seen a few times. The chain links TRBV28 to TRBJ2-7; D is unclear. The germline gives CDR1 MDHEN, CDR2 SYDVKM. V lost 6 bases and J 10 bases, leaving 4 bases between the germline ends. This CDR3 has 8 residues. In DNA, the CDR3 is TGTGCCAGCAGGCACCAGTACTTC. Its translation: CASRHQYF.

The V call is TRBV6-6, the J call TRBJ2-7; unclear D gene. Trimming pared 5 bases from V and 2 bases from J, leaving 10 bases between. Germline V gene data show CDR1 as MNHNY and CDR2 as SVGAGI (reference sequence). This CDR3 is built from 13 residues. CDR3 sequence: CASSPRATYEQYF. As DNA, the CDR3 is TGTGCCAGCAGTCCCCGGGCCACCTACGAGCAGTACTTC.

The chain employs TRBV5-1 and TRBJ1-2, with 9 positions matching TRBD1. V was pared by 6 bases and J by 5 bases, with 8 bases of the junction left unmatched. This CDR3 has 14 amino acids. The germline CDR1 and CDR2 sequences are SGHRS and YFSETQ. The CDR3 here is CASTPSGQGYGYTF. CDR3 in DNA: TGCGCCAGCACCCCGTCGGGACAGGGATATGGCTACACCTTC.

The gene calls are TRBV6-1 and TRBJ2-5, with 10 bases fitting TRBD1. Germline V gene data show CDR1 as MNHNS and CDR2 as SASEGT. The CDR3 has 15 residues. Germline trimming cut 7 bases from V and 5 bases from J; bases unmatched to any gene: 10. DNA for the CDR3: TGTGCCAGCATTATGACAGGGGGCCTCGGGGAGACCCAGTACTTC. Translated: CASIMTGGLGETQYF.

The V call is TRBV25-1, the J call TRBJ1-5; the match to TRBD1 covers 10 bases. Unmatched junction bases numbered 7, after V lost 6 bases and J lost 5 bases. CDR1 and CDR2 from the germline V gene are MGHDK and SYGVNS. This CDR3 is 15 amino acids long. The chain's CDR3 is CASSPGQGVHQPQHF. The CDR3 bases are TGTGCCAGCAGCCCTGGACAGGGGGTACATCAGCCCCAGCATTTT.

The J gene is TRBJ2-1, the V gene TRBV23-1; possibly TRBD1 for D (5 bases). TRBV23-1 has ORF status, its function being uncertain. The V end was cut by 3 bases, the J end by 3 bases, with 18 bases between. The CDR3 loop spans 17 amino acids. The chain's CDR3 is CASSHSPGRVLYNEQFF. CDR3 DNA sequence: TGCGCCAGCAGTCATTCTCCCGGCAGGGTTCTCTACAATGAGCAGTTCTTC.

The rearrangement uses TRBV5-4 and TRBJ1-6; TRBD1 might be the D (5 bases). V gave up 0 bases and J gave up 7 bases, with 14 bases separating them. The CDR3 loop spans 16 amino acids. The germline CDR1 and CDR2 sequences are SGHNT and YYREEE (reference sequence). CDR3: CASSLEKQGENSPLHF. The CDR3 region has the DNA TGTGCCAGCAGCTTGGAAAAGCAGGGTGAGAATTCACCCCTCCACTTT.

This chain uses TRBV27 with TRBJ1-6; D gene ambiguous. V was pared by 2 bases and J by 4 bases, with 15 bases between. CDR1 MNHEY and CDR2 SMNVEV come from the germline V gene (reference sequence). CDR3 length: 17 residues. Here the CDR3 DNA reads TGTGCCAGCAGTTTAGATTCTTTAGGACCGTATAATTCACCCCTCCACTTT. Protein product: CASSLDSLGPYNSPLHF.

This clone has more than one count but fewer than ten. The chain links TRBV4-2 to TRBJ1-5; D perhaps matches TRBD1 (6 bases). V was clipped by 4 bases and J by 3 bases, with 16 bases between them. CDR3 length: 16 amino acids. CDR1 and CDR2 (germline): LGHNA, YNFKEQ. Written as DNA, the CDR3 is TGTGCCAGCAGCCTAAAACAGGGAAGGGACAATCAGCCCCAGCATTTT. Its translation: CASSLKQGRDNQPQHF.

The chain carries TRBV10-3 and TRBJ2-5, with TRBD2 as a possible D gene (6 bases). The germline V and J ends were trimmed by 6 bases and 3 bases, with 14 bases remaining between them. The CDR3 runs to 14 residues. Looked up from germline, CDR1 is ENHRY and CDR2 is SYGVKD. The CDR3 bases are TGTGCCATCAGGATGGGCGGGGCGGAAGAGACCCAGTACTTC. It is translated as CAIRMGGAEETQYF.

The chain links TRBV10-3 to TRBJ1-6; D remains ambiguous. The CDR3 is made up of 17 amino acids. The germline CDR1 and CDR2 sequences are ENHRY and SYGVKD. Between the trimmed V and J ends, which lost 0 bases and 10 bases, there was a span of 19 bases. CDR3 bases: TGTGCCATCAGTGAGTCGAAACCAACAGATCTATGGTCACCCCTCCACTTT. Residues: CAISESKPTDLWSPLHF.

The rearrangement uses TRBV2 and TRBJ2-2; 7 bases map to TRBD1. The CDR3 runs 14 residues. In germline, CDR1 is SNHLY, CDR2 FYNNEI. Trimming cost V 4 bases and J 1 base; bases outside gene matches: 0. The DNA of the CDR3 is TGTGCCAGCAGTGGACAGGGGAACACCGGGGAGCTGTTTTTT. It encodes CASSGQGNTGELFF.

CDR3 sequence: CASSTSPSGGASETQYF. DNA of the CDR3: TGCGCCAGCAGCACCAGCCCTAGCGGGGGGGCCTCAGAGACCCAGTACTTC. This rearrangement joins TRBV5-1 to TRBJ2-5; 12 bases agree with TRBD2. This CDR3 region has 17 residues. From germline, CDR1 is SGHRS and CDR2 YFSETQ. Trimming took 4 bases from V and 4 from J; bases not matched to a gene: 11.

The rearrangement uses TRBV15 and TRBJ1-2; the D is unclear. Germline V gene sequence: CDR1 LNHNV, CDR2 YYDKDF (reference sequence). There are 12 residues in the CDR3. Trimming shortened V by 3 bases and J by 4 bases, and 6 bases separated the two germline ends. CDR3: CATSRSGYGYTF. CDR3 DNA: TGTGCCACCAGCAGGAGCGGCTATGGCTACACCTTC.